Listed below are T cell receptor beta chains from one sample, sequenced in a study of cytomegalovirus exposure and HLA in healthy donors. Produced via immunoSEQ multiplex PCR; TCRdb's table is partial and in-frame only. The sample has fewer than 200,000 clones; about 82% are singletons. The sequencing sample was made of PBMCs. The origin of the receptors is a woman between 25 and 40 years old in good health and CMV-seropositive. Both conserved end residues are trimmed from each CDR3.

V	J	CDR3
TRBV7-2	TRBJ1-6	ASSQGAGHNSPLH
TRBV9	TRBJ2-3	ASSVRVASEADTQY
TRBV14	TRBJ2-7	ASSQLAGSYEQY
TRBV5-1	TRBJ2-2	ASSFKKGGDVTGELF
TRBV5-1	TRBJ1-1	ASSLGQGMNTEAF
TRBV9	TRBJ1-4	ASSPRQSEKLF
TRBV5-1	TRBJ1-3	ASGQGYGNTIY
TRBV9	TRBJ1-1	ASSENTQNYTEAF
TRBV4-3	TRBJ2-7	ASSQSSSGSPRRSYEQY
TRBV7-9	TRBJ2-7	ASSLGTVYEQY
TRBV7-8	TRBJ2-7	ASSLGQGGSRQY
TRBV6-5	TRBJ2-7	ASSYSSWAYEQY
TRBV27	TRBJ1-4	ASSSILTNEKLF
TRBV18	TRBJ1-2	ASSPDSYGYT
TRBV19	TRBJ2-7	ASSIWQGYEQY
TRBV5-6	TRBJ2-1	ASSLGSNEQF
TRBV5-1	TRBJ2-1	ASSLGGAADEQF
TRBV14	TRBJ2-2	ASSQDPQVYANTGELF
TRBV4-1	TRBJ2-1	ASSQTLGRGNEQF
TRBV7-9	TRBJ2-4	SSSLTSGGAKNIQY
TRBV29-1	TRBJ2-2	SVGTGITGELF
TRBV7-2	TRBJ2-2	ASSLVLAGDNTGELF
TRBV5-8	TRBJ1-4	ASSPTGGAGEKLF
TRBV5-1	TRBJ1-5	ASSEQGRSNQPQH
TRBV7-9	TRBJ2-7	ASSLQYEQY
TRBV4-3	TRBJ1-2	ASSPSPLGANYGYT
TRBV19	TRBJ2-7	ASSTGQRYEQY
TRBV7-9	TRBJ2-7	ASSSIRSEQY
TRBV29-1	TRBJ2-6	SVSQGSGANVLT
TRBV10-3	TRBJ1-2	AAFDGAYGYT
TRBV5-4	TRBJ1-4	ASSLPTGGAEKLF
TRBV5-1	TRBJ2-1	ASRRRTDSDEQF
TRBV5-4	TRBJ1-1	ASSWDGSRNTEAF
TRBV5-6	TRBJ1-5	ASSLGGHNQPQH
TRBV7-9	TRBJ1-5	ASSSGSERQH
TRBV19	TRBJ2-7	ASSIGTGNYEQY
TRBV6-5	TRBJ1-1	ASSSGGTEAF
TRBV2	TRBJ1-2	ASSEGAGGYYGYT
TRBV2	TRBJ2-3	ASPSSTDTQY
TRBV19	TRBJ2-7	ASSRGTGVVYEQY
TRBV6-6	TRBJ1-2	ASRRGQATGHT
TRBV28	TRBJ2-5	ASSLGWGLSPYLTSGEETQY
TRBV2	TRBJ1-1	ASKAQVNTEAF
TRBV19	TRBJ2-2	ASSISMWTSLAGELF
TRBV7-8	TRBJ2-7	ASKLEPAYEQY
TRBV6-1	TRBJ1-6	ASSEKKQDSH
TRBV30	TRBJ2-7	AWSGRRGRSYEQY
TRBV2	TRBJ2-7	ASSAERDESSYEQY
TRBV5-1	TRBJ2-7	ASSLVTGGNEQY
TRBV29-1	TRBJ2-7	SVTGTGGFEQY
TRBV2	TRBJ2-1	ASSPQGIPHNEQF
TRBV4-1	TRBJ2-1	ASSQPAGAAAFYNEQF
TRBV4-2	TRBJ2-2	ASSEGRGANTGELF
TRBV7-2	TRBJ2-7	ASSLGGAGVPYEQY
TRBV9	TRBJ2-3	ASSVASLTDTQY